Given below is one T cell receptor (beta chain) in context. The target antigen is unknown. These data come from a study of radiotherapy plus CTLA-4 blockade in lung cancer. Study-wide context: Disease control reached over 30%, with objective responses in less than 20%.

Study observations and caveats: Clones derived from tumor TCRs expanded in blood after radiotherapy plus ipilimumab. Increased serum interferon-beta after radiation also reportedly predicted response strongly.

The data were produced by immunoSEQ multiplex PCR, yet TCRdb's version contains in-frame clones alone and is incomplete. Among some 70,000 clones listed, roughly 85% were seen once. V lost 3 bases to trimming and J lost 4 bases; unmatched junction nucleotides: 6. The germline V gene has CDR1 MDHEN and CDR2 SYDVKM. The CDR3 loop spans 15 amino acids. The TCR was taken from a human donor with non-small cell lung cancer who had a complete response to radiotherapy plus ipilimumab. V is TRBV28 and J is TRBJ2-1; 7 positions match TRBD2. The sequencing used peripheral blood, collected from a patient treated with radiotherapy plus ipilimumab. Here the CDR3 reads CASSLASGIYNEQFF. The CDR3, as DNA: TGTGCCAGCAGTTTGGCTAGCGGTATTTACAATGAGCAGTTCTTC.